Shown below are 25 T cell receptor beta chains from a single sample sequenced in a study of T cell repertoires in cytomegalovirus infection. TCRdb re-called the reads through MiXCR, storing one row per CDR3 protein. The sample records 450,000 to 650,000 distinct CDR3 sequences, 40% being singletons. Their recognized antigens are unknown. The source was cultured PBMCs, collected from culture after CMV antigen stimulation. These TCRs come from a human donor in good health (CMV status not recorded). Some clones in this sample may be carry-over from other donors' samples.

This clonotype occurred a few times. The chain couples TRBV6-2 or TRBV6-3 to TRBJ2-3; D remains ambiguous. This CDR3 region has 13 residues. V was shortened by 5 bases and J by 6 bases, with 12 bases between the two germline ends. Germline V gene sequence: CDR1 MNHEY, CDR2 SVGEGT. The CDR3 region has the DNA TGTGCCAGCAGTAACCACCCGTGGGATACGCAGTATTTT. Protein: CASSNHPWDTQYF.

The CDR3 DNA sequence: TGCGCCAGCAGCTATAACAGGGGGCCCCTCCGCCCCGATACGCAGTATTTT. It is translated as CASSYNRGPLRPDTQYF. The rearrangement uses TRBV5-1 and TRBJ2-3, with 9 positions matching TRBD1. The CDR3 is 17 amino acids. CDR1 is SGHRS and CDR2 is YFSETQ in the germline V gene. Trimming at V came to 3 bases and at J to 6 bases, leaving 14 bases not matched to a gene. The whole variable domain, filled in from reference TRBV5-1 and TRBJ2-3, reads KAGVTQTPRYLIKTRGQQVTLSCSPISGHRSVSWYQQTPGQGLQFLFEYFSETQRNKGNFPGRFSGRQFSNSRSEMNVSTLELGDSALYLCASSYNRGPLRPDTQYFGPGTRLTVL.

This clonotype was counted between two and nine times. V usage is TRBV4-1 and J usage is TRBJ2-7; TRBD2 matches 9 bases. V lost 0 bases and J lost 1; bases outside the gene matches: 4. CDR1 MGHRA and CDR2 YSYEKL come from the germline V gene. This CDR3 has 16 amino acids. In DNA form, the CDR3 reads TGCGCCAGCAGCCAAGATAGGAGCGGGGGGTCCTACGAGCAGTACTTC. It yields the protein CASSQDRSGGSYEQYF.

J is TRBJ2-3 and V is TRBV5-1; the match to TRBD2 covers 9 bases. Germline trimming cut 0 bases from V and 5 bases from J; bases unmatched to any gene: 1. The germline V gene encodes CDR1 SGHRS and CDR2 YFSETQ. The CDR3 has 14 residues. This chain's CDR3 is CASSLASGEDTQYF. The DNA for the CDR3 is TGCGCCAGCAGCTTGGCTAGCGGGGAAGATACGCAGTATTTT.

This clonotype was observed at least ten times. The chain employs TRBV7-2 and TRBJ2-1, with 10 bases that match TRBD1. The CDR3 extends over 15 amino acids. V lost 2 bases, J lost 4 bases, and 2 bases stayed unmatched. Per germline, CDR1 SGHTA and CDR2 FQGNSA. The CDR3 protein is CASSLLGQGYNEQFF. Written as DNA, the CDR3 is TGTGCCAGCAGCTTATTGGGACAGGGGTACAATGAGCAGTTCTTC.

In its sample, this clonotype was seen a few times. The chain recombines TRBV7-9 with TRBJ1-4, with D uncertain. Germline-derived CDR1 and CDR2 are SEHNR and FQNEAQ (reference sequence). The CDR3 covers 15 residues. V shed 5 bases and J shed 5 bases, with 15 bases lying between them. This CDR3 reads CASSLGASANEKLFF. The CDR3 DNA sequence: TGTGCCAGCAGCCTAGGAGCGAGCGCAAATGAAAAACTGTTTTTT.

This clonotype was seen a handful of times. V gene TRBV7-2 combines with J gene TRBJ2-7, with D perhaps TRBD1 (5 bases). Germline lookup yields CDR1 SGHTA and CDR2 FQGNSA. CDR3 length equals 15 residues. Between the trimmed V and J ends, which lost 3 bases and 1 base, there was a span of 13 bases. The CDR3 here is CASSLAFTGSYEQYF. The CDR3 DNA is TGTGCCAGCAGCTTGGCCTTTACAGGATCCTACGAGCAGTACTTC.

This clonotype was observed a handful of times. The chain joins TRBV10-3 to TRBJ2-5, with unresolved D. The CDR3 contains 17 residues. V lost 4 bases, J lost 2 bases, and 20 bases lay in between. Per germline, CDR1 ENHRY and CDR2 SYGVKD. The CDR3 protein is CAISVKTVAHPQETQYF. In nucleotides, the CDR3 is TGTGCCATCAGTGTTAAGACGGTGGCACACCCACAAGAGACCCAGTACTTC.

This clonotype was observed a few times. The V gene is TRBV7-2, the J gene TRBJ1-5, with unresolved D. Germline assignment: CDR1 SGHTA and CDR2 FQGNSA. The CDR3 runs 15 residues. Trimming removed 1 base at V and 3 bases at J, with 10 bases between. In DNA form, the CDR3 reads TGTGCCAGCAGCTTAGAATCCAGCCTCAATCAGCCCCAGCATTTT. Its translation is CASSLESSLNQPQHF.

This clonotype has more than one count but fewer than ten. This chain uses TRBV11-2 with TRBJ2-5; 10 positions agree with TRBD2. The CDR3 is 20 amino acids. Unmatched junction bases numbered 23, after V lost 5 bases and J lost 5 bases. The germline CDR1 and CDR2 sequences are SGHAT and FQNNGV. CDR3 DNA sequence: TGTGCCAGCAGCCAAACCGGGGCGACTAGCGGGTACCTCCCTGGGGAGACCCAGTACTTC. This codes for CASSQTGATSGYLPGETQYF.

This clonotype was counted only a few times. The rearrangement joins TRBV6-6 to TRBJ2-1; 11 bases map to TRBD2. With V trimmed by 7 bases and J by 5 bases, 10 bases remained unmatched. CDR1 is MNHNY, CDR2 SVGAGI, per germline (reference sequence). This CDR3 comprises 16 residues. The CDR3 DNA reads TGTGCCAGCACCCGCCCCGGGACTAGCGGACACAATGAGCAGTTCTTC. Its translation: CASTRPGTSGHNEQFF.

The sample holds a few counts of this clonotype. The chain carries TRBV11-2 and TRBJ2-3; 13 bases line up with TRBD2. Trimming at V came to 5 bases and at J to 0 bases, leaving 5 bases not matched to a gene. Germline V lookup: CDR1 SGHAT, CDR2 FQNNGV. The CDR3 contains 17 residues. The CDR3 spells CASSRLAGGPSTDTQYF. The CDR3 coding sequence is TGTGCCAGCAGCCGACTAGCGGGAGGCCCTAGCACAGATACGCAGTATTTT.

This clonotype came up a few times. The chain has TRBV12-3 or TRBV12-4 and TRBJ2-1; weak D call: TRBD2 (5 bases). This CDR3 spans 13 amino acids. Deletions cut 3 bases from V and 8 bases from J, with 11 bases between. CDR3 in DNA: TGTGCCAGCAGTTTTCGGATGGGAGATGAGCAGTTCTTC. Translated, it gives CASSFRMGDEQFF.

In this sample, this clonotype turned up many times. The genes are TRBV7-2 and TRBJ1-5, with D possibly being TRBD1 (5 bases). V was pared by 2 bases and J by 3 bases, with 11 bases between. The V gene's germline CDR1 is SGHTA and CDR2 FQGNSA. The CDR3 totals 15 residues. CDR3: CASSLHQGLNQPQHF. CDR3 in DNA: TGTGCCAGCAGCTTACACCAGGGCCTCAATCAGCCCCAGCATTTT.

This sequence joins TRBV27 and TRBJ1-6; D gene uncertain. This CDR3 region has 12 residues. The ends were cut back, 5 bases at V and 8 bases at J, with 7 bases in the middle. Germline V gene data show CDR1 as MNHEY and CDR2 as SMNVEV (reference sequence). The CDR3 coding sequence is TGTGCCAGCAGTCCCCCCCATTCACCCCTCCACTTT. This gives the protein CASSPPHSPLHF.

This clonotype was seen only a few times. This rearrangement joins TRBV7-2 to TRBJ2-3; no firm D call. This CDR3 contains 15 residues. Germline-derived CDR1 and CDR2 are SGHTA and FQGNSA. The V and J ends lost 3 bases and 0 bases respectively, with 10 bases between them. For the CDR3, the DNA is TGTGCCAGCAGCTTTCCCGCTGGTAGCACAGATACGCAGTATTTT. The encoded protein is CASSFPAGSTDTQYF.

The chain has TRBV2 and TRBJ2-1; 7 bases line up with TRBD2. V lost 7 bases and J lost 1; bases outside the gene matches: 4. This CDR3 comprises 14 residues. The germline gives CDR1 SNHLY, CDR2 FYNNEI. Here the CDR3 reads CASIPSGSYNEQFF. The CDR3 DNA is TGTGCCAGCATCCCTAGCGGTTCCTACAATGAGCAGTTCTTC.

This clonotype has just a few counts. The chain couples TRBV10-3 to TRBJ1-2, with D maybe TRBD1 (5 bases). V lost 4 bases and J lost 4, with 22 bases in between. Germline V gene sequence: CDR1 ENHRY, CDR2 SYGVKD. The CDR3 is 17 amino acids. Here the CDR3 DNA reads TGTGCCATCAGTGGTGCGGCAGGGAGGGGAGTAAGCTATGGCTACACCTTC. Protein product: CAISGAAGRGVSYGYTF.

V and J are TRBV7-7 and TRBJ2-2, with TRBD1 as a possible D gene (6 bases). From germline, CDR1 is SSHAT and CDR2 FNYEAQ (reference sequence). V lost 7 bases and J 2 bases, leaving 14 bases between the germline ends. The CDR3 has 15 residues. CDR3 amino acids: CASTNGQRNTGELFF. The CDR3 coding sequence is TGTGCCAGCACCAACGGACAGCGTAACACCGGGGAGCTGTTTTTT. The full variable domain, its missing parts supplied by reference TRBV7-7 and TRBJ2-2, is GAGVSQSPRYKVTKRGQDVTLRCDPISSHATLYWYQQALGQGPEFLTYFNYEAQPDKSGLPSDRFSAERPEGSISTLTIQRTEQRDSAMYRCASTNGQRNTGELFFGEGSRLTVL.

There are a few counts of this clonotype. CDR3 nucleotides: TGTGCCATCAGTGAGTTTGACGGGAGCTCCTACAATGAGCAGTTCTTC. It is translated as CAISEFDGSSYNEQFF. The V and J genes are TRBV10-3 and TRBJ2-1; TRBD2 is a possible D gene (6 bases). V lost 1 base and J 0 bases, leaving 10 bases between the germline ends. This CDR3 is built from 16 residues. Germline lookup yields CDR1 ENHRY and CDR2 SYGVKD.

The chain couples TRBV5-4 to TRBJ1-1, with a weak D call TRBD1 (5 bases). The V end lost 0 bases, the J end lost 3 bases, and 12 bases lay between the germline ends. CDR1 and CDR2 (germline): SGHNT, YYREEE (reference sequence). The CDR3 is made up of 15 amino acids. The CDR3 protein is CASSLVRGYDTEAFF. The CDR3 nucleotides are TGTGCCAGCAGCTTGGTTAGGGGATACGACACTGAAGCTTTCTTT.

The chain couples TRBV12-3 or TRBV12-4 to TRBJ2-7; D is tentatively TRBD1 or TRBD2 (5 bases each). The CDR3 runs to 13 residues. V lost 8 bases and J lost 7, with 18 bases in between. This CDR3 is CASGLLAGWEQYF. The CDR3 DNA is TGTGCCAGCGGACTTCTGGCAGGGTGGGAGCAGTACTTC.

The V call is TRBV2, the J call TRBJ2-1; D ambiguous. The CDR3 sequence is 13 residues long. Germline CDR1 and CDR2: SNHLY and FYNNEI. The V gene lost 6 bases and the J gene lost 15 bases, with 21 bases spanning the gap. The CDR3 DNA is TGTGCCAGCAGACGACCCCTTCCCGCGCACGCGTTCTTC. Translation gives CASRRPLPAHAFF. Based on the CDR3 plus reference TRBV2 and TRBJ2-1, the full variable domain is EPEVTQTPSHQVTQMGQEVILRCVPISNHLYFYWYRQILGQKVEFLVSFYNNEISEKSEIFDDQFSVERPDGSNFTLKIRSTKLEDSAMYFCASRRPLPAHAFFGPGTRLTVL.

This clonotype was counted between two and nine times. The rearrangement links TRBV7-2 to TRBJ2-7, with 11 bases identical to TRBD2. Germline values: CDR1 SGHTA, CDR2 FQGNSA. With 1 base clipped from V and 4 bases from J, the junction kept 15 bases outside the gene matches. This CDR3 has 19 residues. The CDR3 region is CASSLGLGRLAGGEYEQYF. In DNA form, the CDR3 reads TGTGCCAGCAGCTTAGGTTTGGGAAGGCTAGCGGGGGGAGAATACGAGCAGTACTTC.

V gene TRBV2 combines with J gene TRBJ1-2; 7 positions agree with TRBD1. The germline V gene has CDR1 SNHLY and CDR2 FYNNEI. Trimming removed 5 bases from V and 8 bases from J; junction bases left unmatched: 14. The CDR3 is made up of 15 amino acids. This chain's CDR3 is CASSPGRGPRGGYTF. The CDR3 DNA is TGTGCCAGCAGTCCTGGAAGGGGGCCTCGAGGAGGCTACACCTTC.